The 32 T cell receptor beta chains reported below all come from one sample, sequenced in a study of blood T cell repertoires in COVID-19. Some clones are missing from TCRdb's copy, which holds only in-frame ones; the method was immunoSEQ multiplex PCR. The repertoire holds 130,000 or so clones, about 85% seen once, with around 4% in the top ten. The sample taken for sequencing was peripheral blood. The receptors here all came from a man aged 60 to 75 with acute or convalescent COVID-19.

This clone was seen just once. This rearrangement joins TRBV4-3 to TRBJ2-1, with a tentative D call TRBD1 (6 bases). The V gene's germline CDR1 is LGHNA and CDR2 YSLEER. This CDR3 is built from 16 residues. V shed 3 bases and J shed 1 base, with 13 bases lying between them. CDR3 residues: CASSQGFGQSYNEQFF. CDR3 in DNA: TGCGCCAGCAGCCAGGGCTTTGGACAGTCCTACAATGAGCAGTTCTTC.

The rearrangement joins TRBV27 to TRBJ2-1, with 13 bases aligning to TRBD2. Germline trimming cut 3 bases from V and 4 bases from J; bases unmatched to any gene: 0. Looked up from germline, CDR1 is MNHEY and CDR2 is SMNVEV (reference sequence). The CDR3 spans 15 residues. In DNA form, the CDR3 reads TGTGCCAGCAGTTTGACTAGCGGGGGGTACAATGAGCAGTTCTTC. This translates into CASSLTSGGYNEQFF.

The rearrangement uses TRBV7-2 and TRBJ1-5, with D unresolved. V dropped 2 bases and J dropped 5 bases, with 10 bases sitting between them. CDR3 length: 14 residues. Looked up from germline, CDR1 is SGHTA and CDR2 is FQGNSA. The CDR3, as DNA: TGTGCCAGCAGCTTATGGGAGCGAGATCAGCCCCAGCATTTT. Residues: CASSLWERDQPQHF.

The J gene is TRBJ2-6, the V gene TRBV9, with 10 bases identical to TRBD1. J lost 6 bases, V lost 4 bases, and 16 bases had no gene match. This CDR3 region has 19 residues. CDR1 and CDR2 (germline): SGDLS, YYNGEE. CDR3 amino acids: CASSPVPHPTGGKANVLTF. The CDR3 DNA sequence: TGTGCCAGCAGCCCAGTTCCCCACCCGACAGGGGGCAAGGCCAACGTCCTGACTTTC.

This rearrangement joins TRBV4-2 to TRBJ2-1; 9 bases are shared with TRBD2. Looked up from germline, CDR1 is LGHNA and CDR2 is YNFKEQ. The CDR3 covers 18 residues. J lost 8 bases, V lost 1 base, and 15 bases had no gene match. CDR3 sequence: CASSQVTTAGGPHDEQFF. The DNA for the CDR3 is TGTGCCAGCAGCCAAGTCACTACGGCGGGAGGGCCTCACGATGAGCAGTTCTTC.

This clone was found once. The chain carries TRBV21-1 and TRBJ2-1; no check of the table's D call, TRBD2, against the DNA was made. TRBV21-1 is assigned pseudogene status. The CDR3 runs 14 residues. The CDR3 is CASSPSGSGYEQFF. DNA for the CDR3: TGTGCCAGCAGCCCTAGCGGGAGTGGATATGAGCAGTTCTTC.

This rearrangement joins TRBV5-4 to TRBJ2-7, with TRBD1 matching 8 bases. The CDR3 spans 15 residues. Trimming removed 0 bases from V and 4 bases from J; junction bases left unmatched: 6. Germline values: CDR1 SGHNT, CDR2 YYREEE (reference sequence). The CDR3 loop reads CASSLARTGIYEQYF. DNA of the CDR3: TGTGCCAGCAGCTTGGCGAGGACAGGGATTTACGAGCAGTACTTC.

Only a few counts were recorded for this clone. The V and J genes are TRBV7-2 and TRBJ2-5; D is perhaps TRBD2 (6 bases). CDR1 and CDR2 from the germline V gene are SGHTA and FQGNSA. There are 14 residues in the CDR3. V lost 1 base, J lost 1 base, and 7 bases lay in between. In DNA, the CDR3 is TGTGCCAGCAGCTTAGTGGGGGGCCAAGAGACCCAGTACTTC. Amino acid sequence: CASSLVGGQETQYF.

The rearrangement joins TRBV6-5 to TRBJ2-7, with 7 bases identical to TRBD1. Germline V CDR1 and CDR2: MNHEY, SVGAGI. V shed 6 bases, J shed 6 bases, and the junction held 8 bases outside the gene matches. The CDR3 runs 13 residues. CDR3 amino acids: CASSQDRLSEQYF. CDR3 DNA: TGTGCCAGCAGCCAGGACAGGCTTAGCGAGCAGTACTTC.

This sequence joins TRBV6-2 or TRBV6-3 and TRBJ2-4; tentative D call: TRBD2 (6 bases). In germline, CDR1 is MNHEY, CDR2 SVGEGT. The CDR3 contains 16 residues. The V end lost 2 bases, the J end lost 1 base, and 12 bases lay between the germline ends. CDR3 protein: CASSYEGGLAKNIQYF. The CDR3, as DNA: TGTGCCAGCAGTTACGAGGGAGGTCTGGCCAAAAACATTCAGTACTTC.

Written as DNA, the CDR3 is TGTGCCAGCAGCTTAGGACTAGCGGGAGTGAAAAACATTCAGTACTTC. It translates to CASSLGLAGVKNIQYF. The chain combines TRBV7-9 with TRBJ2-4, with TRBD2 matching over 12 bases. The ends lost 1 base at V and 4 bases at J; junction bases unmatched: 2. The CDR3 is 16 residues long. Germline loops: CDR1 SEHNR, CDR2 FQNEAQ (reference sequence).

For the CDR3, the DNA is TGTGCCAGCAGCGAGAGAGGGGGGACAGGGTTCCACGAGCAGTACTTC. Translated, it gives CASSERGGTGFHEQYF. The chain employs TRBV7-3 and TRBJ2-7; 9 bases match TRBD1. Germline loops: CDR1 SGHTA, CDR2 FQGTGA. The CDR3 length is 16 residues. V was pared by 5 bases and J by 5 bases, with 13 bases of the junction left unmatched.

CDR3 loop: CATRKGAGSMAQNIQYF. The CDR3 region has the DNA TGTGCCACCCGAAAAGGGGCGGGATCAATGGCCCAAAACATTCAGTACTTC. This chain connects TRBV27 to TRBJ2-4, with D maybe TRBD2 (6 bases). V was trimmed by 10 bases and J by 5 bases, leaving 27 bases between them. In germline, CDR1 is MNHEY, CDR2 SMNVEV (reference sequence). The CDR3 runs 17 residues.

The chain has TRBV10-2 and TRBJ1-5, with D hard to call. Germline lookup yields CDR1 WSHSY and CDR2 SAAADI. The CDR3 runs to 14 residues. Trimming took 0 bases from V and 4 from J, leaving 7 bases between them. CDR3 nucleotide sequence: TGCGCCAGCAGTGAGTCGGACTTAAATCAGCCCCAGCATTTT. The encoded protein is CASSESDLNQPQHF.

The rearrangement joins TRBV11-2 to TRBJ1-1; 7 bases are a match to TRBD1. Trimming cost V 3 bases and J 4 bases; bases outside gene matches: 8. CDR1 and CDR2 from the germline V gene are SGHAT and FQNNGV. The CDR3 runs to 15 residues. CDR3 amino acids: CASSFGGGIGTEAFF. CDR3 nucleotides: TGTGCCAGCAGCTTTGGAGGGGGCATAGGCACTGAAGCTTTCTTT.

CDR3 in DNA: TGTGCCTCCACCGGGACAGTGAACACTGAAGCTTTCTTT. Its translation is CASTGTVNTEAFF. V and J are TRBV10-3 and TRBJ1-1, with 7 bases fitting TRBD1. V gave up 11 bases and J gave up 0 bases; unmatched junction bases: 6. The V gene's germline CDR1 is ENHRY and CDR2 SYGVKD. The CDR3 extends over 13 amino acids.

This chain joins TRBV27 and TRBJ1-5; 10 positions agree with TRBD1. The CDR3 has 16 amino acids. Germline CDR1 MNHEY, CDR2 SMNVEV (reference sequence). After removal of 6 bases from V and 4 bases from J, the junction contained 9 bases not matched to a gene. CDR3 nucleotide sequence: TGTGCCAGCAGCCCCTCGGGGACAGGGGTAAATCAGCCCCAGCATTTT. This translates into CASSPSGTGVNQPQHF.

The rearrangement links TRBV27 to TRBJ1-4, with TRBD1 identical over 8 bases. Germline CDR1 MNHEY, CDR2 SMNVEV (reference sequence). Losses at the gene ends were 5 bases for V and 8 bases for J; bases not matched to a gene: 7. The CDR3 is 14 residues long. CDR3 sequence: CASSPRQGTEKLFF. CDR3 nucleotides: TGTGCCAGCAGTCCGCGACAGGGGACGGAAAAACTGTTTTTT.

V and J are TRBV12-3 or TRBV12-4 and TRBJ1-3, with D possibly being TRBD1 (6 bases). The V end was cut by 8 bases, the J end by 2 bases, with 10 bases between. The CDR3 sequence is 13 residues long. In DNA, the CDR3 is TGTGCCAGCGGGAGGGACACTGGAAACACCATATATTTT. As protein: CASGRDTGNTIYF.

This clone appeared once. The chain is built from TRBV5-5 and TRBJ2-3; the D gene is possibly TRBD2 (6 bases). Trimming cost V 1 base and J 2 bases, with 11 bases left between them. The CDR3 length is 15 residues. CDR1 and CDR2 from the germline V gene are SGHKS and YYEKEE (reference sequence). CDR3 amino acids: CASSLSGGATDTQYF. In nucleotides, the CDR3 is TGTGCCAGCAGCTTGTCTGGCGGGGCCACAGATACGCAGTATTTT.

The chain is built from TRBV3-1 (or the pseudogene TRBV3-2) and TRBJ2-7; D may be TRBD2 (6 bases). Germline V gene data show CDR1 as LGHDT and CDR2 as YNNKEL (reference sequence). The CDR3 is 13 residues long. The ends were cut back, 3 bases at V and 6 bases at J, with 12 bases in the middle. The CDR3 nucleotides read TGTGCCAGCAGCCAGGCAACTAGCACCGAGCAGTACTTC. Its translation: CASSQATSTEQYF.

This rearrangement joins TRBV28 to TRBJ2-7; 10 bases match TRBD2. CDR3 length: 16 amino acids. Germline V lookup: CDR1 MDHEN, CDR2 SYDVKM. With V trimmed by 6 bases and J by 3 bases, 11 bases remained unmatched. The DNA of the CDR3 is TGTGCCAGCAGCCTCTTACCCGGGACTAGCGACTACGAGCAGTACTTC. Its translation: CASSLLPGTSDYEQYF.

The chain is built from TRBV11-2 and TRBJ1-1, with D maybe TRBD1 (5 bases). The CDR3 totals 15 residues. CDR1 SGHAT and CDR2 FQNNGV come from the germline V gene. Trimming pared 7 bases from V and 0 bases from J, leaving 15 bases between. In DNA form, the CDR3 reads TGTGCCAGCACCCCCGAAGGGGTCTTGAACACTGAAGCTTTCTTT. Its protein is CASTPEGVLNTEAFF.

The chain couples TRBV7-2 to TRBJ1-5, with D possibly matching TRBD1 (5 bases). The CDR3 consists of 16 residues. Germline V gene data show CDR1 as SGHTA and CDR2 as FQGNSA. Trimming removed 1 base from V and 0 bases from J, with 10 bases in between. As DNA, the CDR3 is TGTGCCAGCAGCTTAGGACAGTCAATTAGCAATCAGCCCCAGCATTTT. Amino acid sequence: CASSLGQSISNQPQHF.

This clone has only one observation. V gene TRBV5-1 combines with J gene TRBJ2-1; the match to TRBD2 covers 13 bases. Trimming took 3 bases from V and 10 from J; bases not matched to a gene: 10. This CDR3 region has 16 residues. The germline V gene has CDR1 SGHRS and CDR2 YFSETQ. CDR3 coding DNA: TGCGCCAGCAGCTCAACCGGACTAGCGGGAGAAGACGAGCAGTTCTTC. Its translation is CASSSTGLAGEDEQFF.

The gene calls are TRBV6-5 and TRBJ2-1; a possible D gene is TRBD1 (5 bases). V lost 6 bases and J lost 3, with 15 bases in between. CDR1 is MNHEY and CDR2 is SVGAGI in the germline V gene. The CDR3 extends over 15 amino acids. CDR3 loop: CASSPGQGGYNEQFF. CDR3 DNA sequence: TGTGCCAGCAGCCCCGGGCAGGGTGGCTACAATGAGCAGTTCTTC.

The chain joins TRBV30 to TRBJ1-6, with D tentatively TRBD1 (6 bases). V lost 4 bases to trimming and J lost 7 bases, with 14 bases between them. The CDR3 covers 14 residues. Germline loops: CDR1 GTSNPN, CDR2 SVGIG (reference sequence). For the CDR3, the DNA is TGTGCCTGGACCCCAGGGGTCCGGAATTCACCCCTCCACTTT. Protein product: CAWTPGVRNSPLHF.

The chain is built from TRBV29-1 and TRBJ2-7; 8 positions match TRBD1. This CDR3 comprises 13 residues. Germline values: CDR1 SQVTM, CDR2 ANQGSEA. The ends lost 6 bases at V and 6 bases at J; junction bases unmatched: 10. Here the CDR3 reads CSVPGQGWGEQYF. In DNA, the CDR3 is TGCAGCGTCCCCGGACAGGGTTGGGGCGAGCAGTACTTC.

The rearrangement links TRBV5-5 to TRBJ1-1, with D tentatively TRBD1 (6 bases). Germline V gene data show CDR1 as SGHKS and CDR2 as YYEKEE (reference sequence). CDR3 length equals 13 residues. V was cut by 0 bases and J by 4 bases, with 7 bases left in between. The CDR3 spells CASSLDRATEAFF. CDR3 DNA sequence: TGTGCCAGCAGCTTGGACAGGGCCACTGAAGCTTTCTTT. Based on the CDR3 plus reference TRBV5-5 and TRBJ1-1, the full variable domain is DAGVTQSPTHLIKTRGQQVTLRCSPISGHKSVSWYQQVLGQGPQFIFQYYEKEERGRGNFPDRFSARQFPNYSSELNVNALLLGDSALYLCASSLDRATEAFFGQGTRLTVV.

The chain recombines TRBV4-3 with TRBJ2-1, with 7 bases identical to TRBD2. Germline CDR1 and CDR2: LGHNA and YSLEER. Trimming cost V 1 base and J 4 bases; bases outside gene matches: 4. This CDR3 is 15 amino acids long. The CDR3 here is CASSQVTSEYNEQFF. The DNA for the CDR3 is TGCGCCAGCAGCCAAGTCACTAGCGAGTACAATGAGCAGTTCTTC.

This clone was detected once. A read error may account for a junction end that differs from germline. The V and J genes are TRBV2 and TRBJ1-5; TRBD1 matches at 7 bases. The CDR3 is 15 amino acids. The V gene's germline CDR1 is SNHLY and CDR2 FYNNEI. The CDR3 DNA reads TGTGCCAGCATTGAAGGGACAGACTACAATCAGCCCCAGCATTTT. It translates to CASIEGTDYNQPQHF. The full variable domain, completed using reference TRBV2 and TRBJ1-5, is EPEVTQTPSHQVTQMGQEVILRCVPISNHLYFYWYRQILGQKVEFLVSFYNNEISEKSEIFDDQFSVERPDGSNFTLKIRSTKLEDSAMYFCASIEGTDYNQPQHFGDGTRLSIL.

The chain carries TRBV2 and TRBJ2-1; possible D gene TRBD2, 7 bases. V lost 6 bases and J lost 8, with 20 bases in between. The CDR3 consists of 15 residues. In germline, CDR1 is SNHLY, CDR2 FYNNEI. CDR3 in DNA: TGTGCCAGCAGCCTGACCGGGGGGCCGAGGGATGAGCAGTTCTTC. It specifies CASSLTGGPRDEQFF.